The T cell receptor (beta chain) described here comes from a study of sequential checkpoint blockade in melanoma. Assay used: immunoSEQ multiplex PCR; TCRdb lists only in-frame clones, some missing. The sample yields fewer than 35,000 clones, more than 60% seen once. The germline V gene has CDR1 KGHSH and CDR2 LQKENI. The ends were cut back, 8 bases at V and 5 bases at J, with 19 bases in the middle. CDR3 length equals 15 residues. The treatment was: randomized to nivolumab then ipilimumab (arm A) or the reverse (arm B). The TCR was taken from a human donor with melanoma. This sample comprised CD8+ T cells sorted from blood (inferred from file names), obtained from a patient given nivolumab and ipilimumab in sequence. The chain employs TRBV18 and TRBJ1-5; the D gene is possibly TRBD1 (6 bases). The CDR3 loop is CASALTGTADQPQHF. The DNA of the CDR3 is TGTGCCAGCGCACTGACAGGAACTGCAGATCAGCCCCAGCATTTT.